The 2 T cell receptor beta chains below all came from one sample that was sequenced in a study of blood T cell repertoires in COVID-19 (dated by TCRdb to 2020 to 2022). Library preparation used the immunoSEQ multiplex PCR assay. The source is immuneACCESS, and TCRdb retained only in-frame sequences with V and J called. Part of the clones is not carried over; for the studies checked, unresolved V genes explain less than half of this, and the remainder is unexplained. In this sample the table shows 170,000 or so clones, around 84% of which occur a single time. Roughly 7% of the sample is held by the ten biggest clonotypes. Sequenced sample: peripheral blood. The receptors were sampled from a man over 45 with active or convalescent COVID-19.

Written as DNA, the CDR3 is TGTGCCAGCAGCCAAGTATCCAGGGGGAACGAGCAGTACTTC. Translation: CASSQVSRGNEQYF. This chain links TRBV3-1 (or the pseudogene TRBV3-2) with TRBJ2-7, with 7 bases identical to TRBD1. Trimming took 1 base from V and 5 from J; bases not matched to a gene: 5. The CDR3 has 14 amino acids. Germline-derived CDR1 and CDR2 are LGHDT and YNNKEL (reference sequence).

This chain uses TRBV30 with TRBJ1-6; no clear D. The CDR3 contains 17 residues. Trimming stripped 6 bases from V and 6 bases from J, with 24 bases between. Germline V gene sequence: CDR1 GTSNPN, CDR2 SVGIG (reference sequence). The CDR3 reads CACTRQGPSGLNSPLHF. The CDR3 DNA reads TGTGCCTGTACCCGACAAGGACCCAGCGGGCTTAATTCACCCCTCCACTTT.